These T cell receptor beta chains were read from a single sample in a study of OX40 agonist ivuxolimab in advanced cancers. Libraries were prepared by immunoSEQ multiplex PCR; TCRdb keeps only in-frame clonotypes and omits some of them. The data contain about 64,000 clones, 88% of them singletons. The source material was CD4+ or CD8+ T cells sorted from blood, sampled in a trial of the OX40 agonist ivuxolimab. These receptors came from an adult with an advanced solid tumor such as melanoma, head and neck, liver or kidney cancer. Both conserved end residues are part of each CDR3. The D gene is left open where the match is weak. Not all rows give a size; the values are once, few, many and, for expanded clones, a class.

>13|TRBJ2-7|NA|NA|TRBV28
CASSLLRVAGMYF
TGTGCCAGCAGTCTCCTCCGAGTCGCGGGCATGTACTTC
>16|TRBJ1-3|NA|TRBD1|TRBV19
CASRTGVLSSGNTIYF
TGTGCCAGCCGGACAGGGGTGTTGAGCTCTGGAAACACCATATATTTT
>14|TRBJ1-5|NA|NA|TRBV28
CASSLFQFAQPQHF
TGTGCCAGCAGTTTATTCCAGTTCGCACAGCCCCAGCATTTT
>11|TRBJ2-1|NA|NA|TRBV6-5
CASSYPDEQFF
TGTGCCAGCAGTTACCCCGATGAGCAGTTCTTC
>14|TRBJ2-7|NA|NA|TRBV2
CASSEDRAPYEQYF
TGTGCCAGCAGTGAGGACAGAGCACCCTACGAGCAGTACTTC
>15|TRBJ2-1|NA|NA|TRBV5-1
CASSSTSISYNEQFF
TGCGCCAGCAGCTCGACTAGTATCTCCTACAATGAGCAGTTCTTC
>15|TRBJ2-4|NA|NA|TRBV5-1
CASSLAGTAKNIQYF
TGCGCCAGCAGCTTGGCAGGGACAGCCAAAAACATTCAGTACTTC
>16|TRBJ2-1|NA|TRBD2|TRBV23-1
CASSQILAGEDGRQFF
TGCGCCAGCAGTCAAATCCTAGCGGGAGAGGACGGTCGGCAGTTCTTC
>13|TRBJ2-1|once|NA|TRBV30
CAHVGGPMHEQFF
TGTGCCCACGTAGGGGGGCCAATGCACGAGCAGTTCTTC
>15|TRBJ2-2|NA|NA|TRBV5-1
CASSQVRRNTGELFF
TGCGCCAGCAGCCAGGTTAGGAGGAACACCGGGGAGCTGTTTTTT
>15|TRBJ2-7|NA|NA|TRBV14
CASSQSLAFSYEQYF
TGTGCCAGCAGCCAATCTCTGGCCTTCTCCTACGAGCAGTACTTC
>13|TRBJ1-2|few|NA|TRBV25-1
CASSTGTVYGYTF
TGTGCCAGCAGTACCGGGACGGTATATGGCTACACCTTC
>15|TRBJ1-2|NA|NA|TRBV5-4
CASSLRDKLNYGYTF
TGTGCCAGCAGCTTACGCGACAAGTTAAACTATGGCTACACCTTC
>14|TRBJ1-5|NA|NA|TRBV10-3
CAISEKAGEQPQHF
TGTGCCATCAGTGAGAAGGCAGGGGAACAGCCCCAGCATTTT
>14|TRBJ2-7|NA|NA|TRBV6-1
CASNQGFSLYEQYF
TGTGCCAGCAATCAGGGGTTTTCCCTCTACGAGCAGTACTTC
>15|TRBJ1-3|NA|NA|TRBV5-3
CARNGDGSSGNTIYF
TGTGCCAGAAACGGGGACGGGAGCTCTGGAAACACCATATATTTT
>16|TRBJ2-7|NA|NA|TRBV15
CATSRDLAADTYEQYF
TGTGCCACCAGCAGAGATCTGGCAGCGGATACCTACGAGCAGTACTTC
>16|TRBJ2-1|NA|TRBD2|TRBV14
CASSPGLAGGSDEQFF
TGTGCCAGCAGCCCAGGACTAGCGGGAGGGAGCGATGAGCAGTTCTTC
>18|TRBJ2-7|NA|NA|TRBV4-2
CASSHPRVDTFSSYEQYF
TGTGCCAGCAGCCATCCGCGGGTCGACACATTCTCCTCCTACGAGCAGTACTTC
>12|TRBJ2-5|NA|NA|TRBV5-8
CASSLRDRTQYF
TGTGCCAGCAGCTTGCGGGACCGGACCCAGTACTTC
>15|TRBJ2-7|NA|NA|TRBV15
CATSRDKGHYYEQYF
TGTGCCACCAGCAGAGATAAGGGACACTATTACGAGCAGTACTTC
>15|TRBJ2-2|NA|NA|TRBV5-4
CASSFTGGAGGELFF
TGTGCCAGCAGCTTTACGGGGGGCGCGGGCGGGGAGCTGTTTTTT
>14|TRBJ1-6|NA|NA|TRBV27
CASSPGQGWAPLHF
TGTGCCAGCAGTCCGGGGCAGGGATGGGCACCCCTCCACTTT
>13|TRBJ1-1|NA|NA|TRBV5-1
CASRRTGGLEAFF
TGCGCCAGCAGGCGGACTGGTGGCCTTGAAGCTTTCTTT
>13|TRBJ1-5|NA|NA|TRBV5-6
CASSLNRNQPQHF
TGTGCCAGCAGCTTGAACCGCAATCAGCCCCAGCATTTT
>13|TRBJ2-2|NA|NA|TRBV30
CAWGAWGDGELFF
TGTGCCTGGGGGGCCTGGGGAGACGGGGAGCTGTTTTTT
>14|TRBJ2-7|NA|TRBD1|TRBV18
CASSPGTGGPEQYF
TGTGCCAGCTCACCCGGGACAGGGGGCCCGGAGCAGTACTTC
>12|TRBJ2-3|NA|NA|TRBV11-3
CASSSTRDTQYF
TGTGCCAGCAGCTCCACTAGGGATACGCAGTATTTT
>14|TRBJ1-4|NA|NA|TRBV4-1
CASSQDDGDGKLFF
TGCGCCAGCAGCCAAGATGATGGGGATGGAAAACTGTTTTTT
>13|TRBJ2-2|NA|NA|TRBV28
CASSYGGSGELFF
TGTGCCAGCAGTTACGGGGGCTCCGGGGAGCTGTTTTTT
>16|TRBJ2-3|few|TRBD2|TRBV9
CASSVGLAGGTDTQYF
TGTGCCAGCAGCGTAGGACTAGCGGGCGGCACAGATACGCAGTATTTT
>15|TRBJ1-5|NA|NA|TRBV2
CASSPIGLSIGPQHF
TGTGCCAGCAGTCCTATAGGACTAAGCATAGGTCCCCAGCATTTT
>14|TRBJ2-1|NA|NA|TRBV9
CASSPRTLRNEQFF
TGTGCCAGCAGCCCAAGGACCCTCAGGAATGAGCAGTTCTTC
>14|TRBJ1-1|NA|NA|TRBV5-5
CASSLAPSNTEAFF
TGTGCCAGCAGCTTGGCCCCCTCGAACACTGAAGCTTTCTTT
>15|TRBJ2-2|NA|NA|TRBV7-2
CASSLATGRTGELFF
TGTGCCAGCAGCTTAGCTACAGGGCGCACCGGGGAGCTGTTTTTT
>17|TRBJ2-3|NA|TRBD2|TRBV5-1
CASSLVEAGGGTDTQYF
TGCGCCAGCAGCTTGGTTGAAGCGGGAGGAGGCACAGATACGCAGTATTTT
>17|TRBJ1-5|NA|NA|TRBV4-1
CASSPRTDLHSNQPQHF
TGCGCCAGCAGCCCACGGACAGACCTCCATAGCAATCAGCCCCAGCATTTT
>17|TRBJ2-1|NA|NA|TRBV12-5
CASGFQPGHGILGEQFF
TGTGCTAGTGGTTTTCAACCGGGACACGGGATCCTCGGTGAGCAGTTCTTC
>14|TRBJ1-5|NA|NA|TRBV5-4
CASSPGPVNQPQHF
TGTGCCAGCAGCCCCGGACCGGTCAATCAGCCCCAGCATTTT
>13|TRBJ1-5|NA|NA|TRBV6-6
CASSDSIDQPQHF
TGTGCCAGCAGTGACAGTATTGATCAGCCCCAGCATTTT
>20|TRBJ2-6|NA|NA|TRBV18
CASSPRRGDPESAGANVLTF
TGTGCCAGCTCACCACGAAGGGGGGACCCCGAATCTGCTGGGGCCAACGTCCTGACTTTC
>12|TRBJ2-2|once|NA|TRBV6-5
CASSTSSGELFF
TGTGCCAGCAGCACGTCATCCGGGGAGCTGTTTTTT
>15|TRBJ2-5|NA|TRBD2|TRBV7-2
CASSSGGLAVETQYF
TGTGCCAGCAGCTCCGGAGGGCTAGCGGTCGAGACCCAGTACTTC
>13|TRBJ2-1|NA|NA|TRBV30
CAWSVLEYNEQFF
TGTGCCTGGAGTGTACTAGAATACAATGAGCAGTTCTTC
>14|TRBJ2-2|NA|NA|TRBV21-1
CASSGQDSTGELFF
TGTGCCAGCAGTGGACAGGACTCCACCGGGGAGCTGTTTTTT
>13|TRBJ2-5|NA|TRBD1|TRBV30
CAWRSRGQETQYF
TGTGCCTGGAGAAGCAGGGGGCAGGAGACCCAGTACTTC